This T cell receptor beta chain originates from a study of shared clonotypes between healthy human individuals. The table came from immunoSEQ multiplex PCR; TCRdb's copy has only in-frame clones and leaves some out. The sample contains over 750,000 clones, about 97% of which appear only once. Naive CD8 cells lacked CD45RO, underwent positive selection for CCR7 and left out terminally differentiated effector memory CD45RA+ cells. Sequenced: naive CD8+ T cells sorted from blood. The clonotype comes from a man between 25 and 39 years old in good health.

CDR3 loop: CASSLGEGINEQFF. CDR3 DNA sequence: TGTGCCAGCAGCTTGGGGGAGGGGATAAATGAGCAGTTCTTC. The J gene is TRBJ2-1, the V gene TRBV5-4; 7 positions agree with TRBD2. The V gene end was trimmed by 0 bases and the J gene end by 7 bases; junction bases not matched to a gene: 4. The germline CDR1 and CDR2 sequences are SGHNT and YYREEE (reference sequence). The CDR3 spans 14 residues.